This entry lists 7 T cell receptor beta chains sequenced from one sample in a study of blood T cell repertoires in COVID-19. Assay: immunoSEQ multiplex PCR; the TCRdb copy retains only in-frame clones and omits some. Of a few hundred thousand clones in the sample, 90% were seen once. Input material: PBMCs or T cells enriched from blood (not recorded which). The source is a man younger than 30 who had recovered from COVID-19.

The chain uses TRBV28 and TRBJ2-1; D is uncertain. V was pared by 2 bases and J by 7 bases, with 6 bases between. This CDR3 contains 12 residues. From germline, CDR1 is MDHEN and CDR2 SYDVKM. CDR3 in amino acids: CASSLPRNEQFF. CDR3 coding DNA: TGTGCCAGCAGTTTACCTAGAAATGAGCAGTTCTTC.

V usage is TRBV28 and J usage is TRBJ1-2; a possible D gene is TRBD1 (5 bases). The V end was cut by 5 bases, the J end by 5 bases, with 18 bases between. The CDR3 extends over 15 amino acids. Germline CDR1 is MDHEN and CDR2 is SYDVKM. CDR3 coding DNA: TGTGCCAGCAGTAAGAGAGCGGGACGGGCTTATGGCTACACCTTC. This sequence encodes CASSKRAGRAYGYTF.

In DNA, the CDR3 is TGTGCCACCAGCAGAGATCGAGCCGGACTAGCGGGAGGGAATGAGCAGTTCTTC. As protein: CATSRDRAGLAGGNEQFF. The chain is built from TRBV15 and TRBJ2-1, with 15 bases fitting TRBD2. CDR3 length: 18 amino acids. Trimming at V came to 0 bases and at J to 7 bases, leaving 7 bases not matched to a gene. The germline CDR1 and CDR2 sequences are LNHNV and YYDKDF (reference sequence). The entire variable domain, with the rest obtained from reference TRBV15 and TRBJ2-1, is as follows: DAMVIQNPRYQVTQFGKPVTLSCSQTLNHNVMYWYQQKSSQAPKLLFHYYDKDFNNEADTPDNFQSRRPNTSFCFLDIRSPGLGDTAMYLCATSRDRAGLAGGNEQFFGPGTRLTVL.

This sequence joins TRBV7-9 and TRBJ2-3; D may be TRBD1 (5 bases). CDR3 length equals 12 residues. Per germline, CDR1 SEHNR and CDR2 FQNEAQ (reference sequence). The V gene lost 8 bases and the J gene lost 5 bases, with 11 bases spanning the gap. CDR3 residues: CASGLRGDTQYF. The CDR3 bases are TGTGCCAGCGGTCTAAGGGGAGATACGCAGTATTTT.

The CDR3 loop reads CASSSRQGNGDGYTF. The CDR3 nucleotides are TGCGCCAGCAGCTCGCGACAGGGGAACGGCGATGGCTACACCTTC. The chain joins TRBV5-1 to TRBJ1-2; 8 nucleotides match TRBD1. The germline gives CDR1 SGHRS, CDR2 YFSETQ. V lost 3 bases to trimming and J lost 6 bases; unmatched junction nucleotides: 10. There are 15 residues in the CDR3.

The chain has TRBV18 and TRBJ1-6, with 8 bases fitting TRBD1. Trimming cost V 5 bases and J 6 bases; bases outside gene matches: 12. This CDR3 comprises 17 residues. The V gene's germline CDR1 is KGHSH and CDR2 LQKENI. This chain's CDR3 is CASSSSTGGPPNSPLHF. The CDR3 nucleotides read TGTGCCAGCTCAAGTTCTACAGGGGGTCCCCCTAATTCACCCCTCCACTTT.

CDR3: CASRNTGINTEAFF. CDR3 bases: TGTGCCAGTAGGAACACCGGGATTAACACTGAAGCTTTCTTT. The J gene is TRBJ1-1, the V gene TRBV19, with unresolved D. This CDR3 comprises 14 residues. V gave up 6 bases and J gave up 2 bases, with 13 bases separating them. In germline, CDR1 is LNHDA, CDR2 SQIVND (reference sequence).